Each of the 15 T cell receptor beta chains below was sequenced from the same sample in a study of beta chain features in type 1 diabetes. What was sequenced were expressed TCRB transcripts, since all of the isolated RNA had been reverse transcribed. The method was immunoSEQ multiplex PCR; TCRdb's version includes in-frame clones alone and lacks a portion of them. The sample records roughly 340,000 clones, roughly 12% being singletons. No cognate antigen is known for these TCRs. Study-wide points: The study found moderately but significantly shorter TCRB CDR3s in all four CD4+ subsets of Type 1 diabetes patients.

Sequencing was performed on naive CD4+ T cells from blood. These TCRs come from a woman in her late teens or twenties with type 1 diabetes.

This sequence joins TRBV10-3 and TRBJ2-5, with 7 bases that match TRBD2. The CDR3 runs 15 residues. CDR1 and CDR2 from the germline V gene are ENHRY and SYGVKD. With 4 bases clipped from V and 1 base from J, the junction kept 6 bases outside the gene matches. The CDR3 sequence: CAISADRLAQETQYF. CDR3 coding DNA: TGTGCCATCAGTGCGGATCGACTAGCCCAAGAGACCCAGTACTTC.

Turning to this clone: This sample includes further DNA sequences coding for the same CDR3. The CDR3 DNA reads TGCAGTGCGTCTACAGGCTATGGCTACACCTTC. The encoded protein is CSASTGYGYTF. This chain joins TRBV20-1 and TRBJ1-2; tentative D call: TRBD1 (5 bases). Germline V gene sequence: CDR1 DFQATT, CDR2 SNEGSKA (reference sequence). The V end lost 6 bases, the J end lost 4 bases, and 9 bases lay between the germline ends. The CDR3 totals 11 residues.

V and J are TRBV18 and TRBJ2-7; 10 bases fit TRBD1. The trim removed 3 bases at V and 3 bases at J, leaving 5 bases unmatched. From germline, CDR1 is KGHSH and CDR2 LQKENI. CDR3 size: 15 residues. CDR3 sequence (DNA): TGTGCCAGCTCACCTCGGACAGGGGGTAACTACGAGCAGTACTTC. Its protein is CASSPRTGGNYEQYF.

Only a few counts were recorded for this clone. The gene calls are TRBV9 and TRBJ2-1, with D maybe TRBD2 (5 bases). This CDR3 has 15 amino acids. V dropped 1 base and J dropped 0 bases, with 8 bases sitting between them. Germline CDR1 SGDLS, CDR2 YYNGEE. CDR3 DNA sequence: TGTGCCAGCAGCGTATTTCGGGGCTCCTACAATGAGCAGTTCTTC. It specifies CASSVFRGSYNEQFF.

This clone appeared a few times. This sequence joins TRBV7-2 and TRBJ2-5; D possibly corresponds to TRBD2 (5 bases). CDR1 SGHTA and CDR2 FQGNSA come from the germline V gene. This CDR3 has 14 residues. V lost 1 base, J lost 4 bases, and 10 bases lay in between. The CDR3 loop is CASSLGGSGETQYF. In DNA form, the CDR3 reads TGTGCCAGCAGCTTAGGAGGGTCAGGAGAGACCCAGTACTTC.

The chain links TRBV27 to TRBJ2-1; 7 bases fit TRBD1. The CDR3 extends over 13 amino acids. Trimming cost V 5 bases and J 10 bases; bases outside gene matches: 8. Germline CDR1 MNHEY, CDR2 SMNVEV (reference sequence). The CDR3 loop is CASSHRGVGEQFF. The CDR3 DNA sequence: TGTGCCAGCAGTCACAGGGGAGTGGGCGAGCAGTTCTTC.

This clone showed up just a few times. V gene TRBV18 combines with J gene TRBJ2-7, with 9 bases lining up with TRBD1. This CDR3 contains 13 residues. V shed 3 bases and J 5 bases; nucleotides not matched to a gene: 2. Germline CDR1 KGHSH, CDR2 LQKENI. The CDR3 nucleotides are TGTGCCAGCTCACCGGGACAGGGCGACGAGCAGTACTTC. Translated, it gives CASSPGQGDEQYF.

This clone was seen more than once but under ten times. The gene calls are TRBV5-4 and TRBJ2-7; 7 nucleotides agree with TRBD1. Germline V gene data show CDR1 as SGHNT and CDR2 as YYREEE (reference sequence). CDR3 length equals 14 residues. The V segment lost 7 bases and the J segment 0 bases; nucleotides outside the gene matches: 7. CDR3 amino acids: CASGRDSSSYEQYF. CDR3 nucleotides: TGTGCCAGCGGCCGGGACAGCAGCTCCTACGAGCAGTACTTC.

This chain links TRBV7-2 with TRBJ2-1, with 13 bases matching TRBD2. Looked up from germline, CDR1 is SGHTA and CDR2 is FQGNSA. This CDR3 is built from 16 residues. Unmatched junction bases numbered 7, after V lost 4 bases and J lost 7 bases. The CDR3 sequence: CASSSPGLAGRNEQFF. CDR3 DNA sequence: TGTGCCAGCAGCTCCCCGGGACTAGCGGGAAGAAATGAGCAGTTCTTC.

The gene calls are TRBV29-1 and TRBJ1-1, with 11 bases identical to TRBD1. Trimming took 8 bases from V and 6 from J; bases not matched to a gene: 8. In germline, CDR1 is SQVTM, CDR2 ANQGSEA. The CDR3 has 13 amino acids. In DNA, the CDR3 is TGCAGCTTCAGCGGGACAGGGGGTCCTGAAGCTTTCTTT. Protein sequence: CSFSGTGGPEAFF.

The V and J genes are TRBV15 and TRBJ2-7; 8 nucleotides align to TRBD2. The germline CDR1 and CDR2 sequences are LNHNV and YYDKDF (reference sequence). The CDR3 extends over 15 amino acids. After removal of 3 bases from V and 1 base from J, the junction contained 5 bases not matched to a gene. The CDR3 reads CATSSGRDRSYEQYF. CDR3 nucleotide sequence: TGTGCCACCAGCAGCGGGAGGGACCGATCCTACGAGCAGTACTTC.

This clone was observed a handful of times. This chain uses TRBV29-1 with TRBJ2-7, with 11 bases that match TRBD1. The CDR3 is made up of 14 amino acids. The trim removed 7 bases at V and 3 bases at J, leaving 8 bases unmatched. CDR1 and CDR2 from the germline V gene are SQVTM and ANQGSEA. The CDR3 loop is CSGGQGAGVYEQYF. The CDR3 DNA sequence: TGCAGCGGCGGACAGGGGGCGGGCGTCTACGAGCAGTACTTC.

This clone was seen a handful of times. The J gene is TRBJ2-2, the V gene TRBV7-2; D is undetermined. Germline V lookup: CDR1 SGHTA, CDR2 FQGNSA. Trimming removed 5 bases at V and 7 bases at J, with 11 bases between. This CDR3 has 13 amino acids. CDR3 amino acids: CASSDAWYGELFF. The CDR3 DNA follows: TGTGCCAGCAGCGATGCGTGGTACGGGGAGCTGTTTTTT.

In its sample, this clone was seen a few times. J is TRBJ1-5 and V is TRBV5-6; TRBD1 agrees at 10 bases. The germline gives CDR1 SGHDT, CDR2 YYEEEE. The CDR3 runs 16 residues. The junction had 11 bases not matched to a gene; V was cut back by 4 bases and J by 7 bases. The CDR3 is CASSGRDRGPSQPQHF. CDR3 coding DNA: TGTGCCAGCAGCGGCCGGGACAGGGGACCTTCACAGCCCCAGCATTTT.

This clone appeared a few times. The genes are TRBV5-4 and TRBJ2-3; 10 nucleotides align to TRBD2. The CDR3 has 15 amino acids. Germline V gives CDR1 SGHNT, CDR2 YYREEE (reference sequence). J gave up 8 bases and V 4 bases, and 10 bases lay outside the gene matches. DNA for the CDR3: TGTGCCAGCAGCCTTTATCTAGCGGGAGCGGTTACGCAGTATTTT. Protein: CASSLYLAGAVTQYF.